The next 25 T cell receptor beta chains were all read from a single sample in a study of control samples from healthy donors and cancer patients. The protocol was immunoSEQ multiplex PCR, while the TCRdb copy is restricted to in-frame clones and leaves out a portion. The sample yields around 55,000 clones, roughly 87% seen once. The sample consisted of PBMCs. The receptor source for this set is a man in his forties with colorectal cancer.

This sequence joins TRBV6-6 and TRBJ2-2; D not resolved. The V gene's germline CDR1 is MNHNY and CDR2 SVGAGI (reference sequence). The CDR3 has 11 amino acids. V dropped 7 bases and J dropped 8 bases, with 8 bases sitting between them. The CDR3 DNA reads TGTGCCAGCACATCTACTGGGGAGCTGTTTTTT. Protein: CASTSTGELFF.

The V and J genes are TRBV28 and TRBJ2-1, with D unresolved. CDR1 and CDR2 (germline): MDHEN, SYDVKM. Between the trimmed V and J ends, which lost 6 bases and 0 bases, there was a span of 15 bases. The CDR3 has 16 amino acids. CDR3 nucleotide sequence: TGTGCCAGCAGGCGCCCCGGCGGTAGCTCCTACAATGAGCAGTTCTTC. Its protein is CASRRPGGSSYNEQFF. The entire variable domain, with the rest obtained from reference TRBV28 and TRBJ2-1, is as follows: DVKVTQSSRYLVKRTGEKVFLECVQDMDHENMFWYRQDPGLGLRLIYFSYDVKMKEKGDIPEGYSVSREKKERFSLILESASTNQTSMYLCASRRPGGSSYNEQFFGPGTRLTVL.

V and J are TRBV13 and TRBJ2-3, with 7 bases identical to TRBD2. Losses at the gene ends were 0 bases for V and 0 bases for J; bases not matched to a gene: 9. Germline CDR1 reads PRHDT; CDR2 reads FYEKMQ (reference sequence). The CDR3 is 18 amino acids. The DNA for the CDR3 is TGTGCCAGCAGCTTAGGCCTGACAGCGGGATCTAGCACAGATACGCAGTATTTT. Protein sequence: CASSLGLTAGSSTDTQYF.

The table lists this clone with a count of one. The V call is TRBV12-5, the J call TRBJ2-7; no definite D call. The CDR3 has 11 amino acids. Germline CDR1 LGHNT, CDR2 FRNRAP. V lost 2 bases and J lost 7, with 6 bases in between. CDR3 amino acids: CASGLLREQYF. The CDR3 coding sequence is TGTGCTAGTGGTTTGCTGAGAGAGCAGTACTTC.

This chain connects TRBV6-5 to TRBJ2-3, with a weak D call TRBD2 (6 bases). Germline V gene lookup returns CDR1 MNHEY and CDR2 SVGAGI. Trimming took 10 bases from V and 1 from J, leaving 12 bases between them. The CDR3 consists of 13 residues. CDR3 loop: CATRQRGTDTQYF. For the CDR3, the DNA is TGTGCCACGCGACAGCGGGGCACAGATACGCAGTATTTT.

The V call is TRBV6-2 or TRBV6-3, the J call TRBJ2-7; 9 bases are a match to TRBD1. V lost 0 bases, J lost 3 bases, and 0 bases stayed unmatched. This CDR3 has 14 residues. The V gene's germline CDR1 is MNHEY and CDR2 SVGEGT. CDR3 in DNA: TGTGCCAGCAGTTACTCGACAGGGGGCTACGAGCAGTACTTC. Its translation is CASSYSTGGYEQYF.

The genes are TRBV6-5 and TRBJ2-6; a weak D match, TRBD1 (6 bases). This CDR3 comprises 15 residues. Germline V gene sequence: CDR1 MNHEY, CDR2 SVGAGI. V lost 6 bases to trimming and J lost 1 base, with 10 bases between them. The DNA of the CDR3 is TGTGCCAGCAGACTACAGGGTTCTGGGGCCAACGTCCTGACTTTC. This sequence encodes CASRLQGSGANVLTF.

The chain uses TRBV7-2 and TRBJ2-7, with 9 bases matching TRBD2. Germline loops: CDR1 SGHTA, CDR2 FQGNSA. Trimming at V came to 3 bases and at J to 2 bases, leaving 2 bases not matched to a gene. This CDR3 is 14 amino acids long. The CDR3 DNA follows: TGTGCCAGCAGCTTTAGCGGGAGAACCTACGAGCAGTACTTC. Encoded protein: CASSFSGRTYEQYF.

This chain connects TRBV28 to TRBJ2-7; D is uncertain. Germline lookup yields CDR1 MDHEN and CDR2 SYDVKM. V was shortened by 3 bases and J by 4 bases, with 13 bases between the two germline ends. The CDR3 has 14 amino acids. In DNA form, the CDR3 reads TGTGCCAGCAGTTTCGACGGATGGGTATACGAGCAGTACTTC. Encoded protein: CASSFDGWVYEQYF.

The CDR3 loop is CASSLTPSGYYEQYF. The DNA of the CDR3 is TGTGCCAGCAGCTTAACCCCCTCGGGTTACTACGAGCAGTACTTC. The genes are TRBV11-2 and TRBJ2-7; D is uncertain. This CDR3 is built from 15 residues. Trimming cost V 2 bases and J 3 bases, with 14 bases left between them. The germline V gene encodes CDR1 SGHAT and CDR2 FQNNGV.

This sequence joins TRBV12-5 and TRBJ2-7; 9 positions match TRBD1. The CDR3 covers 13 residues. In germline, CDR1 is LGHNT, CDR2 FRNRAP. V gave up 6 bases and J gave up 3 bases; unmatched junction bases: 3. CDR3 coding DNA: TGTGCTAGTGGGGGACAGGGCTTCTACGAGCAGTACTTC. Its protein product is CASGGQGFYEQYF.

The chain links TRBV18 to TRBJ2-5; 12 nucleotides line up with TRBD2. V shed 3 bases and J 3 bases; nucleotides not matched to a gene: 5. The CDR3 is 16 amino acids. Germline V gene lookup returns CDR1 KGHSH and CDR2 LQKENI. The CDR3 protein is CASSPRLAGAKETQYF. The CDR3 nucleotides are TGTGCCAGCTCACCGAGACTAGCGGGAGCGAAAGAGACCCAGTACTTC.

The CDR3 DNA reads as TGTGCCAGCGCCAGTAGGGCTAATGAAAAACTGTTTTTT. It translates to CASASRANEKLFF. The genes are TRBV27 and TRBJ1-4, with unresolved D. This CDR3 comprises 13 residues. Germline CDR1 is MNHEY and CDR2 is SMNVEV (reference sequence). The germline V and J ends were trimmed by 8 bases and 3 bases, with 10 bases remaining between them.

The chain has TRBV3-1 (or the pseudogene TRBV3-2) and TRBJ1-1, with TRBD1 identical over 11 bases. Germline CDR1 is LGHDT and CDR2 is YNNKEL (reference sequence). The CDR3 is 18 amino acids. The V segment lost 1 base and the J segment 0 bases; nucleotides outside the gene matches: 7. The CDR3 bases are TGTGCCAGCAGCCAAGGGGACAGGGGGGAGTCCATGAACACTGAAGCTTTCTTT. Residues: CASSQGDRGESMNTEAFF.

In this sample, this clone turned up a few times. This chain links TRBV7-8 with TRBJ1-5; no clear D gene. This CDR3 has 16 amino acids. Trimming left V 4 bases short and J 3 bases short, with 16 bases between. The germline CDR1 and CDR2 sequences are SGHVS and FQNEAQ. CDR3: CASSSKPGFNNQPQHF. CDR3 bases: TGTGCCAGCAGCTCCAAACCGGGTTTTAACAATCAGCCCCAGCATTTT.

Only one count was recorded for this clone. V gene TRBV19 combines with J gene TRBJ2-2, with D hard to call. Trimming took 0 bases from V and 5 from J, leaving 10 bases between them. CDR1 LNHDA and CDR2 SQIVND come from the germline V gene (reference sequence). The CDR3 runs 15 residues. The chain's CDR3 is CASSIDYPETGELFF. CDR3 DNA: TGTGCCAGTAGTATAGATTATCCAGAGACCGGGGAGCTGTTTTTT.

This chain joins TRBV6-5 and TRBJ2-7; the D is unclear. Trimming took 7 bases from V and 3 from J, leaving 10 bases between them. The CDR3 totals 12 residues. CDR1 and CDR2 from the germline V gene are MNHEY and SVGAGI. CDR3 nucleotides: TGTGCCAGCACCCAACTCGGCTACGAGCAGTACTTC. Translation: CASTQLGYEQYF.

V is TRBV2 and J is TRBJ2-7; 7 nucleotides agree with TRBD1. The CDR3 is 14 residues long. V lost 3 bases, J lost 0 bases, and 2 bases stayed unmatched. Germline CDR1 is SNHLY and CDR2 is FYNNEI. The DNA of the CDR3 is TGTGCCAGCAGTGAGGGGACAGCCTCCTACGAGCAGTACTTC. As protein: CASSEGTASYEQYF.

The V and J genes are TRBV6-5 and TRBJ2-7; D is uncertain. CDR3 length: 14 amino acids. Germline lookup yields CDR1 MNHEY and CDR2 SVGAGI. Trimming cost V 6 bases and J 7 bases, with 19 bases left between them. The CDR3 DNA reads as TGTGCCAGCAGCCATCATGACAAGCGAAGGGAGCAGTACTTC. Translating it yields CASSHHDKRREQYF.

This clone was counted a few times. This chain connects TRBV7-2 to TRBJ2-4, with D unclear. The germline V gene has CDR1 SGHTA and CDR2 FQGNSA. This CDR3 spans 16 amino acids. V was trimmed by 1 base and J by 0 bases, leaving 10 bases between them. CDR3 DNA: TGTGCCAGCAGCTTAGAGGGTACGCTAGCCAAAAACATTCAGTACTTC. Amino acid sequence: CASSLEGTLAKNIQYF.

The chain joins TRBV27 to TRBJ2-2; TRBD2 aligns across 7 bases. From germline, CDR1 is MNHEY and CDR2 SMNVEV (reference sequence). The J segment lost 6 bases and the V segment lost 3 bases, leaving 13 bases of the junction unmatched. This CDR3 is built from 17 residues. The CDR3 region has the DNA TGTGCCAGCAGTTTTGCCCCGGGAGGTAGTCTCCCCGGGGAGCTGTTTTTT. This encodes CASSFAPGGSLPGELFF.

The chain employs TRBV20-1 and TRBJ2-1; D is unresolved. CDR3 size: 10 residues. V was pared by 5 bases and J by 4 bases, with 3 bases between. Looked up from germline, CDR1 is DFQATT and CDR2 is SNEGSKA (reference sequence). For the CDR3, the DNA is TGCAGTGCTTATTACAATGAGCAGTTCTTC. The encoded protein is CSAYYNEQFF.

The chain couples TRBV20-1 to TRBJ2-1, with no clear D. V was shortened by 6 bases and J by 10 bases, with 13 bases between the two germline ends. The V gene's germline CDR1 is DFQATT and CDR2 SNEGSKA (reference sequence). The length of the CDR3 is 11 residues. The CDR3 spells CSATSVGEQFF. DNA for the CDR3: TGCAGTGCCACGAGCGTAGGGGAGCAGTTCTTC.

The rearrangement links TRBV10-3 to TRBJ1-1; D is unclear. Trimming left V 2 bases short and J 0 bases short, with 7 bases between. There are 14 residues in the CDR3. The germline V gene encodes CDR1 ENHRY and CDR2 SYGVKD. In DNA form, the CDR3 reads TGTGCCATCAGTGAGACAGCTATGAACACTGAAGCTTTCTTT. This gives the protein CAISETAMNTEAFF.

The rearrangement links TRBV2 to TRBJ1-2; the D is unclear. Germline CDR1 SNHLY, CDR2 FYNNEI. The CDR3 is 11 residues long. Trimming took off 5 bases at V and 0 bases at J, with 1 base between the two ends. The CDR3, as DNA: TGTGCCAGCAGTCCTAACTATGGCTACACCTTC. Translated: CASSPNYGYTF.